The source of this T cell receptor beta chain is a study of T cells in localized non-small cell lung cancer. Whole-study findings and limits: Heterogeneity is still possible, as just one tumor region was sequenced.

This CDR3 region has 15 residues. CDR1 and CDR2 from the germline V gene are MNHGY and SAAAGT. With respect to this clone: The antigen is unknown. An end of the junction does not agree with germline; a read error may underlie this.

This table comes from immunoSEQ multiplex PCR, and its TCRdb copy is limited to in-frame clones, with some not included. The sample shows thousands of clones, around 40% of them seen only once. The chain combines TRBV6-8 with TRBJ1-1; maybe TRBD1 (5 bases). This specimen was lung tumor tissue, taken before any cancer treatment. The clonotype originates from a male donor older than 55 with stage I squamous cell lung carcinoma. The CDR3 bases are TGTGCCAGCAGTTACTCCGCGGGGGTGAAGACTGAAGCTTTCTTT. Its translation: CASSYSAGVKTEAFF.